This T cell receptor (beta chain) was observed in a study of T cells in Graves' hyperthyroidism and ophthalmopathy (dated by TCRdb to between 2019 and 2020). Study-wide context: Peripheral blood samples were taken at the time of initial diagnosis, prior to any treatment. To identify TCR V-J signatures that set the groups apart, the researchers used a discovery cohort of about a hundred patients, made up of some 41 with Graves' ophthalmopathy and about 59 with stable Graves' hyperthyroidism. Prospective prediction of ophthalmopathy was tested in an independent validation cohort consisting of 18 hyperthyroidism patients and approximately 16 patients who later progressed to ophthalmopathy. The roughly 91 discovery patients were randomly split 7:3 into training and test sets. In addition, the study compared T-cell repertoires in thyroid tissue and in blood from roughly six Graves' hyperthyroidism patients. After blood sampling, hyperthyroidism patients were treated with methimazole at a starting dose of 30 mg daily, and ophthalmopathy patients were treated with high-dose intravenous methylprednisolone. TCR Vbeta CDR3 sequencing of 120 to 150 peripheral blood samples (roughly 41 ophthalmopathy, 75 to 85 hyperthyroidism and some 17 progressor patients) is reported in the paper. Beyond this particular receptor, the publication reports: Ophthalmopathy was separated from stable hyperthyroidism by a 13 V-J signature model, with 87.88% sensitivity and roughly 81% specificity obtained in cross-validation and 80%/75% obtained in testing. Sample size was not statistically predetermined, and investigators were not blinded to group allocation. Most expanded thyroid clonotypes (frequency above 0.001) were also found in blood, which suggests that blood repertoires may mirror thyroid immune responses. During validation, the model predicted progression to ophthalmopathy a median of approximately 6.5 months ahead of onset, with almost 71% sensitivity and 72.22% specificity.

This clonotype was seen many times. Its antigen remains unidentified. No much larger clonotype is one base removed from it; base qualities were not supplied. The TCR beta CDR3 regions were amplified from RNA transcripts. The first round of RT-PCR for the TCR CDR3 was performed with the HTBI primer set and the Qiagen OneStep RT-PCR kit. Libraries were constructed in a second round of multiplex PCR, after which size selection and purification were carried out. Paired-end sequencing of the libraries was performed with 100 bp reads on an Illumina HiSeq2000. In the original analysis: SOAPnuke was used to process the raw data, removing reads that contained adapters or uncalled bases, had a mean Phred below 15, or lacked an exact match to the constant primer or identifier. High-quality paired reads were merged with COPE v1.2.5, and unique nucleotide sequences were defined as clonotypes. MiTCR v1.1 was used to align clonotypes to the IMGT TRBV, TRBD and TRBJ reference segments. Only V-J combinations with frequency above 0.0001, covering about 99% of repertoires, were analysed. The TCS score was defined as the ratio of F50 (clonal expansion) to E x V (chaos), calculated using BLOSUM62-based TCRdist between CDR3 peptides within each V-J. Welch's t-statistics and random forest reduced several hundred V-J features to under 15, which were used in a naive Bayes classifier (R e1071). Clones were called with MiXCR by TCRdb after fastp trimmed the public reads at Q25, and only in-frame beta chains were retained. Duplicate CDR3 protein sequences are folded into a single record with the most common DNA and genes. The V and J calls and clone size come from TCRdb's table, not from the authors' own analysis. The sample table shows approximately 380,000 distinct CDR3 sequences, and approximately 19% are seen once. About 3.7% of the sample comes from the top ten.

The junction shows trimming of 2 bases on V and 4 bases on J, and the gene matches do not reach 8 bases of it. The germline V gene supplies CDR1 KGHDR and CDR2 SFDVKD. Inclusive of the bounding cysteine and phenylalanine, the CDR3 is 17 residues long. Only the CDR3 part of the read is kept: 51 bases, read in frame from the first base. Graves' hyperthyroidism was defined as stable when no progression to ophthalmopathy occurred over 18 months of follow-up. Hyperthyroidism patients were newly diagnosed, with disease duration under 2 months, and aged 18 to 65 years. Patients with uncontrolled infections, other autoimmune diseases, pregnancy or lactation were excluded. Diagnoses were established on the basis of clinical symptoms, serum thyroxine and TRAb, thyroid ultrasound, and orbital computed tomography. PBMCs were separated from under 12 ml of fresh peripheral blood using Ficoll-Paque density gradient centrifugation. Trizol reagent was used to extract total RNA, and RNA quality was then checked on an Agilent 2100 Bioanalyzer.

The chain is assembled from TRBV24-1 and TRBJ2-2; the central 8 bases match TRBD1. Sequencing input: blood. The source is a woman younger than 30 with Graves' hyperthyroidism. The nucleotide sequence is given as TGTGCCACCAGTGATTCCATGGACAGGGCGGGCACCGGGGAGCTGTTTTTT. It specifies CATSDSMDRAGTGELFF.